This TCR beta chain was identified in a study of beta chain features in type 1 diabetes. Overall study: There was similarity between patients and healthy donors in age, gender and cell yields.

The entirety of the isolated RNA underwent reverse transcription, so expressed TCRB transcripts were sequenced. The read count averaged about 3.57 million across naive, central memory and regulatory T cell samples. TCRdb's copy holds only in-frame clones and misses some; the assay was immunoSEQ multiplex PCR. The sample holds about 900,000 clones, 15% to 20% seen once. Only one heparinised blood draw was taken per donor, and its volume averaged approximately 0.11 L. In all sorted populations, purity surpassed 95%. This clone occurred a few times. Looked up from germline, CDR1 is SGHRS and CDR2 is YFSETQ. Between the trimmed V and J ends, which lost 2 bases and 7 bases, there was a span of 12 bases. The CDR3 totals 14 residues.

The source of this sequence is a woman under 30 in good health. Sequenced: naive CD4+ T cells from blood. The chain links TRBV5-1 to TRBJ2-2; tentatively, D is TRBD2 (6 bases). The CDR3, as DNA: TGCGCCAGCAGCTTCGGAGGGCCTTTCGGGGAGCTGTTTTTT. As protein: CASSFGGPFGELFF.